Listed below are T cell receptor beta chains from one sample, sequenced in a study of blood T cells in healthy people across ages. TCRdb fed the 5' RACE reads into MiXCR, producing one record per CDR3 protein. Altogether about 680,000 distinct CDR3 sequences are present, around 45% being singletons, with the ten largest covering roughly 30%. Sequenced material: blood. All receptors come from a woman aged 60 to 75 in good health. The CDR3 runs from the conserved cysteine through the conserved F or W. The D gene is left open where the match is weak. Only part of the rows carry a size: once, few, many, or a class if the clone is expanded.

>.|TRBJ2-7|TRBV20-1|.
CSARAELASSYEQYF
TGCAGTGCTAGAGCGGAGCTAGCGAGCTCCTACGAGCAGTACTTC
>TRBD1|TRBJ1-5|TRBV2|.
CASIPGQGYNQPQHF
TGTGCCAGCATCCCCGGACAGGGGTACAATCAGCCCCAGCATTTT
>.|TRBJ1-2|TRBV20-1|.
CSAAAGTIYGYTF
TGCAGTGCTGCCGCCGGGACAATCTATGGCTACACCTTC
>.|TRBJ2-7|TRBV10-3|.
CAISALGADYEQYF
TGTGCCATCAGTGCTTTGGGAGCGGACTACGAGCAGTACTTC
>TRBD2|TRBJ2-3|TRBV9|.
CASSVVGLAEPTSTDTQYF
TGTGCCAGCAGCGTAGTAGGACTAGCGGAACCAACTAGCACAGATACGCAGTATTTT
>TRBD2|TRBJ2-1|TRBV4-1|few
CASSQEAGGRDNEQFF
TGCGCCAGCAGCCAAGAGGCGGGAGGGCGAGACAATGAGCAGTTCTTC
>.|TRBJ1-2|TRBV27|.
CASSLIPIGIYGYSF
TGTGCCAGCAGTTTAATCCCTATAGGGATCTATGGCTACTCCTTC
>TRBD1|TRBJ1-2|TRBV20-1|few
CSAPGQGRNTYGYTF
TGCAGTGCTCCGGGACAGGGAAGGAATACCTATGGCTACACCTTC
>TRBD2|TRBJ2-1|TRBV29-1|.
CSVTGTSGAREYNEQFF
TGCAGCGTTACCGGGACTAGCGGGGCGCGCGAGTACAATGAGCAGTTCTTC
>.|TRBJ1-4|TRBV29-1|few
CSVGTPNEKLFF
TGCAGCGTTGGAACACCTAATGAAAAACTGTTTTTT
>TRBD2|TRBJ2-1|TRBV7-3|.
CASSLNPAGLASDNEQFF
TGTGCCAGCAGCTTAAACCCCGCTGGACTAGCTAGCGACAATGAGCAGTTCTTC
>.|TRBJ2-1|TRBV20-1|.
CSASQNEQFF
TGCAGTGCCAGCCAGAATGAGCAGTTCTTC
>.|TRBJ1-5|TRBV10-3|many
CASVSGQGQPQHF
TGTGCCTCGGTCTCGGGCCAGGGACAGCCCCAGCATTTT
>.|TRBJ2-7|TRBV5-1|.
CASSLRQPSYNEQYF
TGCGCCAGCAGCTTACGTCAACCTTCCTACAATGAGCAGTACTTC
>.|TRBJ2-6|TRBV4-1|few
CASSQDPGPSLSGANVLTF
TGCGCCAGCAGCCAAGATCCAGGTCCCTCTCTCTCTGGGGCCAACGTCCTGACTTTC